This TCR beta chain stems from a study of blood T cell repertoires in COVID-19. The CDR3 spans 13 residues. The J segment lost 10 bases and the V segment lost 5 bases, leaving 8 bases of the junction unmatched. This table comes from immunoSEQ multiplex PCR, and its TCRdb copy is limited to in-frame clones, with some not included. The data show a few hundred thousand clones, around 87% seen once. The sequenced sample consisted of PBMCs or T cells enriched from blood (not recorded which). The sequence came from a man aged 25-45 years who had recovered from COVID-19. The chain carries TRBV12-3 or TRBV12-4 and TRBJ1-1, with 9 bases lining up with TRBD1. The CDR3 loop is CASSLYRGQAAFF. The DNA of the CDR3 is TGTGCCAGCAGTCTTTACAGGGGGCAGGCAGCTTTCTTT.